This entry describes one TCR beta chain. TCRdb's copy holds only in-frame clones and misses some; the assay was immunoSEQ multiplex PCR. The sample holds 87,000 or so clones, roughly 94% seen once. This sample was taken from a study of technical replicates of blood from a handful of donors. Input material: T cells isolated from PBMCs. This sequence was found in a human donor in good health.

Written as DNA, the CDR3 is TGCGCCAGCAGCCAAGATCTAGGTCAGCCCCAGCATTTT. It codes for CASSQDLGQPQHF. The rearrangement links TRBV4-1 to TRBJ1-5; no definite D call. Trimming left V 0 bases short and J 6 bases short, with 6 bases between. The CDR3 spans 13 residues. Germline V gene lookup returns CDR1 MGHRA and CDR2 YSYEKL.